This T cell receptor beta chain was found in a study of blood T cells in healthy people across ages. Sample-barcoded 5' priming and a J-beta primer mix drove a second PCR of roughly 7 to 11 cycles. In TCRdb, the 5' RACE reads were re-called with MiXCR into one record per CDR3 protein. The repertoire consists of about 940,000 distinct CDR3 sequences, with about 44% occurring once and the leading ten covering around 15%. Germline CDR1 and CDR2: MDHEN and SYDVKM. The CDR3 length is 13 residues. V was shortened by 5 bases and J by 7 bases, with 13 bases between the two germline ends. Sequences were obtained from blood. The rearrangement uses TRBV28 and TRBJ2-3; TRBD2 is a possible D gene (5 bases). This TCR derives from a man aged 30 to 39 in good health. In DNA, the CDR3 is TGTGCCAGCAGTCCCCCCCCGGGAAATACGCAGTATTTT. It specifies CASSPPPGNTQYF.